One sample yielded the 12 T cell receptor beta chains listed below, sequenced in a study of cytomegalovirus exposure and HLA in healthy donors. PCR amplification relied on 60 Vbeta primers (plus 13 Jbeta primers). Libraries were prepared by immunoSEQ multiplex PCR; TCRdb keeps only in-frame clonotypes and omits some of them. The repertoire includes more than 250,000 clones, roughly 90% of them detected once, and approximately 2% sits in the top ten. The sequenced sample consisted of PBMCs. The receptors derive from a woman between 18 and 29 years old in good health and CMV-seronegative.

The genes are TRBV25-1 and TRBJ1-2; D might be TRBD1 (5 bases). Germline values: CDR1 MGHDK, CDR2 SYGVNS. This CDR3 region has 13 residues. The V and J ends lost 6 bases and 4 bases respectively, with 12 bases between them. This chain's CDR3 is CASSPGTIYGYTF. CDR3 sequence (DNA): TGTGCCAGCAGCCCTGGGACTATCTATGGCTACACCTTC.

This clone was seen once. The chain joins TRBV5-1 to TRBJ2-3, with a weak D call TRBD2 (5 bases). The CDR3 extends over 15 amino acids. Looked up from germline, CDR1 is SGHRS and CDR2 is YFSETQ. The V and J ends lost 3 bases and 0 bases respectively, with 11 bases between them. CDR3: CASSSSGRSTDTQYF. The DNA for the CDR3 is TGCGCCAGCAGCTCAAGCGGAAGGAGCACAGATACGCAGTATTTT.

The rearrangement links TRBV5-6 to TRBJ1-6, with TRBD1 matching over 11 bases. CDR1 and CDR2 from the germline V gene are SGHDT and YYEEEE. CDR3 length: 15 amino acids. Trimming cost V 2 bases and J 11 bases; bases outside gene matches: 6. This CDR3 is CASSLGTGGNAPLHF. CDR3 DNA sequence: TGTGCCAGCAGCTTAGGGACAGGGGGGAACGCACCCCTCCACTTT. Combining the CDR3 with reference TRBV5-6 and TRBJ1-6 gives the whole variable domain DAGVTQSPTHLIKTRGQQVTLRCSPKSGHDTVSWYQQALGQGPQFIFQYYEEEERQRGNFPDRFSGHQFPNYSSELNVNALLLGDSALYLCASSLGTGGNAPLHFGNGTRLTVT.

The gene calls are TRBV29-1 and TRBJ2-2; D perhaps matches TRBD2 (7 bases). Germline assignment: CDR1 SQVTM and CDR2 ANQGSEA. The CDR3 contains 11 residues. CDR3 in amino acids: CGGADTGELFF. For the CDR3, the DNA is TGCGGGGGGGCCGACACCGGGGAGCTGTTTTTT.

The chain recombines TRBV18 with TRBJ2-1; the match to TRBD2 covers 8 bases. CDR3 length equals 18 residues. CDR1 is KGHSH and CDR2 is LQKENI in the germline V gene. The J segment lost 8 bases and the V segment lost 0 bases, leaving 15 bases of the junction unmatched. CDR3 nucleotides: TGTGCCAGCTCACCACCCGGTCCCAGCGGGGGTCGCGGGGATGAGCAGTTCTTC. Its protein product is CASSPPGPSGGRGDEQFF.

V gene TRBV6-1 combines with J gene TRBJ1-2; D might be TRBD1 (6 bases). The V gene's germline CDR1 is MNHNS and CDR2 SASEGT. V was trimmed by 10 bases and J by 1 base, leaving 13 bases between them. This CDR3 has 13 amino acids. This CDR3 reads CATLDRFNYGYTF. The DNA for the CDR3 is TGTGCCACCTTAGACAGGTTTAACTATGGCTACACCTTC.

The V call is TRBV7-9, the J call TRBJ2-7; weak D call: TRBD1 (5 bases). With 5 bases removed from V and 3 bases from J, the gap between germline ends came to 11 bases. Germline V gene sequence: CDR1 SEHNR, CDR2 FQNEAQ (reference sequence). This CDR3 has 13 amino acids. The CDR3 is CASSPQGLYEQYF. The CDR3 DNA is TGTGCCAGCAGCCCCCAGGGCCTCTACGAGCAGTACTTC.

This CDR3 reads CASSPGPFNQPQHF. DNA for the CDR3: TGTGCCAGCAGTCCAGGGCCTTTCAATCAGCCCCAGCATTTT. The chain is built from TRBV27 and TRBJ1-5, with D possibly matching TRBD1 (5 bases). The V and J ends lost 5 bases and 3 bases respectively, with 11 bases between them. CDR3 length equals 14 residues. CDR1 MNHEY and CDR2 SMNVEV come from the germline V gene (reference sequence).

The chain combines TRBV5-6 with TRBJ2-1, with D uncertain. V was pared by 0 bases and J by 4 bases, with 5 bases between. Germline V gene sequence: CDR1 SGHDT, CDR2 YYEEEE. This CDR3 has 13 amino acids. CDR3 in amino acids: CASSLDIYNEQFF. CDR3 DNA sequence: TGTGCCAGCAGCTTGGACATTTACAATGAGCAGTTCTTC.

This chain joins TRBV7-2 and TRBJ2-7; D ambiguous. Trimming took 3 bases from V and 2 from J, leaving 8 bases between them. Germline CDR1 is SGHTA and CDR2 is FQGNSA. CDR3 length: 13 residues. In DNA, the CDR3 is TGTGCCAGCAGCTTTAGTAGCACCTACGAGCAGTACTTC. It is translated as CASSFSSTYEQYF.

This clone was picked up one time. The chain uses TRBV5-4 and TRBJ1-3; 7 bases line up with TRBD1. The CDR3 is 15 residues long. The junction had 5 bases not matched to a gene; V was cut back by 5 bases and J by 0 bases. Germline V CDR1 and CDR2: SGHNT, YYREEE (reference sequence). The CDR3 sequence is CASSSGQTSGNTIYF. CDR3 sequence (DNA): TGTGCCAGCAGTTCGGGACAGACCTCTGGAAACACCATATATTTT.

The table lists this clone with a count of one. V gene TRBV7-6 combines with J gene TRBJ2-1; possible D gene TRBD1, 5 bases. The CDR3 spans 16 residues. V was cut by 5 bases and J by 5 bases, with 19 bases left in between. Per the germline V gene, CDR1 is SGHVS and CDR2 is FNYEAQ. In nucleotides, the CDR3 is TGTGCCAGCAGCGCAGAGACAGCACGATTAAACAATGAGCAGTTCTTC. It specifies CASSAETARLNNEQFF.